The T cell receptor beta chain described here comes from a study of fetal regulatory T cell absence and autoimmunity. General observations from the study: Some top pancreas TCR clones were over 90-fold enriched versus cord blood.

This CDR3 spans 14 amino acids. With 8 bases removed from V and 4 bases from J, the gap between germline ends came to 15 bases. Germline-derived CDR1 and CDR2 are MNHEY and SVGAGI. This was a survey-level run. Profiling relied on immunoSEQ multiplex PCR, and the TCRdb table lists in-frame clones only, not all of them. The table has around 45,000 clones, just under 85% seen once. Note on this clone: Its antigen is undetermined.

The source is a newborn boy with IPEX syndrome. The sequencing input was cord blood. This chain uses TRBV6-5 with TRBJ1-5; D gene ambiguous. CDR3 in DNA: TGTGCCAGCTCCCGGACTGTTAGAAATCAGCCCCAGCATTTT. It specifies CASSRTVRNQPQHF.